These 8 T cell receptor beta chains came from one sample sequenced in a study of glioma-infiltrating T cells after dendritic cell vaccination. Assay used: immunoSEQ multiplex PCR; TCRdb lists only in-frame clones, some missing. The sample holds around 60,000 clones; 86% are singletons and the top ten take around a tenth. Specified time point: after dendritic cell vaccination, including at tumor progression/relapse. The sample here was blood, taken after dendritic cell vaccination. The source of these receptors is a human donor with glioblastoma.

The CDR3 nucleotides are TGTGCCAGCAGTGGCGGGACAGTTACTAGGGAGCTGTTTTTT. It yields the protein CASSGGTVTRELFF. The chain carries TRBV2 and TRBJ2-2; D is perhaps TRBD1 (7 bases). The germline V gene encodes CDR1 SNHLY and CDR2 FYNNEI. V was pared by 4 bases and J by 9 bases, with 15 bases between. The CDR3 loop spans 14 amino acids.

The V gene is TRBV7-8, the J gene TRBJ2-2; tentative D call: TRBD1 (7 bases). The CDR3 consists of 18 residues. V was cut by 1 base and J by 2 bases, with 17 bases left in between. Germline CDR1 is SGHVS and CDR2 is FQNEAQ. The CDR3 spells CASSLVLQGGLNTGELFF. CDR3 DNA sequence: TGTGCCAGCAGCTTAGTGCTTCAGGGGGGCCTAAACACCGGGGAGCTGTTTTTT.

This chain uses TRBV11-2 with TRBJ2-1, with 12 bases lining up with TRBD1. Losses at the gene ends were 3 bases for V and 7 bases for J; bases not matched to a gene: 7. Germline CDR1 reads SGHAT; CDR2 reads FQNNGV. The length of the CDR3 is 16 residues. The CDR3 region has the DNA TGTGCCAGCAGCTTTCTGGGACAGGGGGCGAGGAATGAGCAGTTCTTC. This translates into CASSFLGQGARNEQFF.

This clone showed up just a few times. The V gene is TRBV6-5, the J gene TRBJ2-2; D unclear. This CDR3 region has 14 residues. Trimming cost V 0 bases and J 4 bases, with 6 bases left between them. Germline CDR1 reads MNHEY; CDR2 reads SVGAGI. Here the CDR3 reads CASSYSQATGELFF. CDR3 DNA: TGTGCCAGCAGTTACTCCCAGGCCACCGGGGAGCTGTTTTTT.

This sequence joins TRBV15 and TRBJ2-1; TRBD2 agrees at 8 bases. Losses at the gene ends were 3 bases for V and 9 bases for J; bases not matched to a gene: 13. Germline-derived CDR1 and CDR2 are LNHNV and YYDKDF (reference sequence). CDR3 length: 16 residues. This CDR3 is CATSREGTRSEGEQFF. In DNA form, the CDR3 reads TGTGCCACCAGCAGGGAAGGGACTAGGAGTGAAGGTGAGCAGTTCTTC.

The chain links TRBV30 to TRBJ1-5; D is possibly TRBD1 (6 bases). Germline values: CDR1 GTSNPN, CDR2 SVGIG (reference sequence). Trimming shortened V by 2 bases and J by 0 bases, and 8 bases separated the two germline ends. The CDR3 sequence is 14 residues long. CDR3 coding DNA: TGTGCCTGGAGTCGGGACACTAGCAATCAGCCCCAGCATTTT. Its translation: CAWSRDTSNQPQHF.

In its sample, this clone was seen a few times. The V gene is TRBV7-8, the J gene TRBJ2-7, with TRBD1 identical over 12 bases. The CDR3 length is 16 residues. The J segment lost 6 bases and the V segment lost 2 bases, leaving 8 bases of the junction unmatched. Germline lookup yields CDR1 SGHVS and CDR2 FQNEAQ. CDR3 sequence (DNA): TGTGCCAGCAGCTTAACTGTGGGACAGGGGGCGTTCGAGCAGTACTTC. Protein sequence: CASSLTVGQGAFEQYF.

This clone has a single count. This chain links TRBV5-4 with TRBJ1-3; no firm D call. V was clipped by 0 bases and J by 2 bases, with 6 bases between them. The CDR3 consists of 14 residues. Germline CDR1 SGHNT, CDR2 YYREEE (reference sequence). The CDR3 protein is CASSLGGTGNTIYF. The DNA for the CDR3 is TGTGCCAGCAGCTTGGGCGGGACTGGAAACACCATATATTTT.